The clone carrying this T cell receptor beta chain was recorded once. The antigen remains unidentified. Using immunoSEQ multiplex PCR, the repertoire was profiled, and TCRdb retains in-frame clones only, with some absent. The sample carries around 20,000 clones, around 77% recorded once. The data belong to a study of OX40 agonist ivuxolimab in advanced cancers. Study-wide findings and caveats: Low levels of normalized T-cell clonal expansion also appeared in some nonresponders.

The V gene lost 3 bases and the J gene lost 4 bases, with 5 bases spanning the gap. The CDR3 runs 11 residues. The germline CDR1 and CDR2 sequences are DFQATT and SNEGSKA (reference sequence). The rearrangement links TRBV20-1 to TRBJ2-3, with D unclear. This specimen consisted of CD4+ or CD8+ T cells sorted from blood, obtained in a trial of the OX40 agonist ivuxolimab. The receptor's source is an adult with an advanced solid tumor such as melanoma, head and neck, liver or kidney cancer. CDR3 sequence reads: CSASIADTQYF. The CDR3 coding sequence is TGCAGTGCTAGTATTGCAGATACGCAGTATTTT.